These T cell receptor beta chains were read from a single sample in a study of T cell clones after liver transplantation. Only in-frame clones appear in the TCRdb table, and some are missing; sequencing was by immunoSEQ multiplex PCR. This table has more than 75,000 clones, 82% appearing once. The sample here was CD4+ T cells from blood, taken 45 to 46 months after liver transplant. The receptors derive from a human patient who received a liver transplant. Part of the T cell pool may stem from the graft donor. Each CDR3 is given with its conserved first and last residue. The order of the fields is J gene, D gene, clone size, V gene, CDR3 DNA, CDR3 protein. A D gene is named only where the DNA matches it firmly. Clone sizes are given selectively: once, few, many, or a class where the clone is expanded.

J: TRBJ2-2; D: TRBD1; size: NA; V: TRBV2; DNA: TGTGCCAGCAGGGGACAGGGGACAAACACCGGGGAGCTGTTTTTT; CDR3: CASRGQGTNTGELFF
J: TRBJ1-1; D: TRBD1; size: NA; V: TRBV4-1; DNA: TGCGCCAGCAGCCAAGTTGCGGACAGGGACATGAACACTGAAGCTTTCTTT; CDR3: CASSQVADRDMNTEAFF
J: TRBJ2-7; D: TRBD1; size: NA; V: TRBV19; DNA: TGTGCCAGTAGTCCTACCGGGACAGTAGACTCCTACGAGCAGTACTTC; CDR3: CASSPTGTVDSYEQYF
J: TRBJ2-3; D: NA; size: few; V: TRBV5-1; DNA: TGCGCCAGCAGCTTGAAAGTCGGCAGGGGGGGTACAGATACGCAGTATTTT; CDR3: CASSLKVGRGGTDTQYF
J: TRBJ1-5; D: NA; size: NA; V: TRBV28; DNA: TGTGCCAGCAGTCGAGTCGGGCAGCACACGCCCCAGCATTTT; CDR3: CASSRVGQHTPQHF
J: TRBJ2-7; D: NA; size: NA; V: TRBV6-6; DNA: TGTGCCAGCGGGACCCAGGGAAGGCAGAGCGAGCAGTACTTC; CDR3: CASGTQGRQSEQYF
J: TRBJ2-5; D: NA; size: NA; V: TRBV11-2; DNA: TGTGCCAGCAGCTTAGCCTCCGCCCAGTACTTC; CDR3: CASSLASAQYF
J: TRBJ1-4; D: NA; size: NA; V: TRBV6-5; DNA: TGTGCCAGCAGACCACGCGACGGGGCTAATGAAAAACTGTTTTTT; CDR3: CASRPRDGANEKLFF
J: TRBJ2-5; D: TRBD2; size: few; V: TRBV28; DNA: TGTGCCAGCAGTTTAGCGGGAGGGCAAGAGACCCAGTACTTC; CDR3: CASSLAGGQETQYF
J: TRBJ1-2; D: NA; size: few; V: TRBV5-4; DNA: TGTGCCAGCAGCCCACTACCCGCCTTGCGTCCAAACAAAAACTATGGCTACACCTTC; CDR3: CASSPLPALRPNKNYGYTF
J: TRBJ1-2; D: NA; size: NA; V: TRBV5-1; DNA: TGCGCCAGCAGCCCGATGCGGGGGGGATCCCATGGCTACACCTTC; CDR3: CASSPMRGGSHGYTF
J: TRBJ2-7; D: TRBD1; size: NA; V: TRBV14; DNA: TGTGCCAGCAGCCGCCGACAGGGCTACGAGCAGTACTTC; CDR3: CASSRRQGYEQYF
J: TRBJ1-1; D: TRBD1; size: NA; V: TRBV19; DNA: TGTGCCAGTAGTCAACAGGGGATGGGAGCTGAAGCTTTCTTT; CDR3: CASSQQGMGAEAFF
J: TRBJ2-7; D: NA; size: NA; V: TRBV5-1; DNA: TGCGCCAGCAGCCTGGACGGGACAACGAACGAGCAGTACTTC; CDR3: CASSLDGTTNEQYF
J: TRBJ2-7; D: NA; size: NA; V: TRBV28; DNA: TGTGCCAGCGGCGGACAGACGCCGCCGAGCGAGCAGTACTTC; CDR3: CASGGQTPPSEQYF
J: TRBJ1-2; D: NA; size: NA; V: TRBV4-2; DNA: TGTGCCAGCAGCCAAGATAAGGCGGGCTATGGCTACACCTTC; CDR3: CASSQDKAGYGYTF
J: TRBJ2-2; D: NA; size: NA; V: TRBV6-1; DNA: TGTGCCAGCAGTGCTCACAGGGAGCTGTTTTTT; CDR3: CASSAHRELFF
J: TRBJ2-1; D: TRBD2; size: few; V: TRBV27; DNA: TGTGCCAGCAGTCCGCGTAGCGGGAGGTACAATGAGCAGTTCTTC; CDR3: CASSPRSGRYNEQFF
J: TRBJ2-1; D: TRBD2; size: NA; V: TRBV18; DNA: TGTGCCAGCTCACCACCCGGAGGGGAGGGCAATGAGCAGTTCTTC; CDR3: CASSPPGGEGNEQFF
J: TRBJ1-1; D: NA; size: NA; V: TRBV4-1; DNA: TGCGCCAGCAGCCAACCCAGGGAGAACACTGAAGCTTTCTTT; CDR3: CASSQPRENTEAFF
J: TRBJ2-7; D: NA; size: NA; V: TRBV5-4; DNA: TGTGCCAGCAGCCTCCCGGACGGGGCCTCCGAGCAGTACTTC; CDR3: CASSLPDGASEQYF
J: TRBJ1-3; D: NA; size: NA; V: TRBV19; DNA: TGTGCCACCCGCCAAAGGGGTCTTGAAACCATCTCTGGAAACACCATATATTTT; CDR3: CATRQRGLETISGNTIYF
J: TRBJ2-2; D: NA; size: NA; V: TRBV5-1; DNA: TGCGCCAGCAGCTTGGTAGGCGGGCTTTCGAACACCGGGGAGCTGTTTTTT; CDR3: CASSLVGGLSNTGELFF
J: TRBJ1-2; D: NA; size: few; V: TRBV28; DNA: TGTGCCAGCAGCCCGGGGCTTGGGGGCTACACCTTC; CDR3: CASSPGLGGYTF